The 3 T cell receptor beta chains below all came from one sample that was sequenced in a study of technical replicates of blood from several donors. TCRdb keeps only in-frame clones here, not all; method: immunoSEQ multiplex PCR. The sample holds over 50,000 clones, more than 95% seen once. Sequencing input: T cells isolated from PBMCs. The receptors here all came from a human donor in good health.

V is TRBV6-1 and J is TRBJ2-5; 12 bases map to TRBD2. This CDR3 is built from 15 residues. CDR1 MNHNS and CDR2 SASEGT come from the germline V gene. Unmatched junction bases numbered 1, after V lost 4 bases and J lost 1 base. CDR3 region: CASSGTSGTQETQYF. In nucleotides, the CDR3 is TGTGCCAGCAGTGGGACTAGCGGGACCCAAGAGACCCAGTACTTC.

V usage is TRBV10-3 and J usage is TRBJ2-1, with 9 bases fitting TRBD1. Germline-derived CDR1 and CDR2 are ENHRY and SYGVKD. The CDR3 sequence is 16 residues long. V dropped 3 bases and J dropped 6; count of bases not matched to a gene: 9. The CDR3 reads CAISDSVGTGPNEQFF. The CDR3 bases are TGTGCCATCAGTGATTCTGTCGGGACAGGGCCCAATGAGCAGTTCTTC.

A note on this clone: A junction end diverges from the germline sequence, so it may reflect a read error. CDR3 sequence: CASSPTSGSYTSHF. The CDR3, as DNA: TGTGCCAGTAGCCCAACTAGCGGCTCCTACACCTCTCATTTC. This chain links TRBV19 with TRBJ2-7, with TRBD2 matching 8 bases. This CDR3 has 14 residues. Germline-derived CDR1 and CDR2 are LNHDA and SQIVND (reference sequence).